The clone carrying this T cell receptor beta chain was recorded many times. The length of the CDR3 is 15 residues. Germline values: CDR1 LGHDT, CDR2 YNNKEL (reference sequence). J gave up 7 bases and V 0 bases, and 6 bases lay outside the gene matches. These data originate in a study of metastatic and nonmetastatic thyroid tumors. At the level of the study: Repertoires of blood and of tissue (tumor or nodule) from malignant and benign thyroid patients were compared.

All patients were treatment-naive before thyroid surgery. MiXCR reprocessed the PCR reads for TCRdb. This table holds approximately 90,000 clones, roughly 12% found once. This TCR was sampled from a female donor with papillary thyroid cancer or a benign thyroid nodule (not recorded which). Some clones in this sample may be carry-over from other donors' samples. Sequencing used blood. The chain couples TRBV3-1 to TRBJ2-5, with 9 bases matching TRBD1. The DNA of the CDR3 is TGTGCCAGCAGCCAAGATTCCGGGACAGGGAGGACCCAGTACTTC. Its protein product is CASSQDSGTGRTQYF.